This T cell receptor (beta chain) was documented in a study of CD8 T cells in Susac syndrome. About the study: Patients with Susac syndrome were therapy-naive, on corticosteroids, or on intravenous immunoglobulin alone at blood draw.

The CDR3 loop spans 13 amino acids. Germline CDR1 reads MDHEN; CDR2 reads SYDVKM. The V end was cut by 6 bases, the J end by 4 bases, with 12 bases between. Findings and caveats of the study: In total CD8+ repertoires, over 15 Susac-specific public clones were found, and CD8+ TEMRA repertoires had roughly five.

With random hexamers, roughly 0.5 to 1 ug RNA was reverse transcribed. TCRdb re-called the immunoSEQ multiplex PCR reads with MiXCR, one entry per CDR3 protein. The repertoire holds 100,000 to 110,000 distinct CDR3 sequences, with around 96% as singletons. Details on this clonotype: Its target is unknown.

This receptor was obtained from a human donor with Susac syndrome. The sequenced sample consisted of CD8+ T cells from PBMCs. V is TRBV28 and J is TRBJ1-1; D unresolved. CDR3 region: CASRQTEATEAFF. CDR3 DNA sequence: TGTGCCAGCAGACAAACAGAGGCCACTGAAGCTTTCTTT.